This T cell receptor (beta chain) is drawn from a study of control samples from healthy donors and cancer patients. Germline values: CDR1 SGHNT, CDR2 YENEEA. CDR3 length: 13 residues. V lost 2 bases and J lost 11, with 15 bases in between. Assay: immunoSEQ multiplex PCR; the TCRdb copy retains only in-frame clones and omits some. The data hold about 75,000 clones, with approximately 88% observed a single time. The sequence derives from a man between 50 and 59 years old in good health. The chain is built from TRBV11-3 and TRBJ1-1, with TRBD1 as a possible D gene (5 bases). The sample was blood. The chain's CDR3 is CASSLSQDTYAFF. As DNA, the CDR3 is TGTGCCAGCAGCTTATCCCAGGACACGTACGCTTTCTTT.